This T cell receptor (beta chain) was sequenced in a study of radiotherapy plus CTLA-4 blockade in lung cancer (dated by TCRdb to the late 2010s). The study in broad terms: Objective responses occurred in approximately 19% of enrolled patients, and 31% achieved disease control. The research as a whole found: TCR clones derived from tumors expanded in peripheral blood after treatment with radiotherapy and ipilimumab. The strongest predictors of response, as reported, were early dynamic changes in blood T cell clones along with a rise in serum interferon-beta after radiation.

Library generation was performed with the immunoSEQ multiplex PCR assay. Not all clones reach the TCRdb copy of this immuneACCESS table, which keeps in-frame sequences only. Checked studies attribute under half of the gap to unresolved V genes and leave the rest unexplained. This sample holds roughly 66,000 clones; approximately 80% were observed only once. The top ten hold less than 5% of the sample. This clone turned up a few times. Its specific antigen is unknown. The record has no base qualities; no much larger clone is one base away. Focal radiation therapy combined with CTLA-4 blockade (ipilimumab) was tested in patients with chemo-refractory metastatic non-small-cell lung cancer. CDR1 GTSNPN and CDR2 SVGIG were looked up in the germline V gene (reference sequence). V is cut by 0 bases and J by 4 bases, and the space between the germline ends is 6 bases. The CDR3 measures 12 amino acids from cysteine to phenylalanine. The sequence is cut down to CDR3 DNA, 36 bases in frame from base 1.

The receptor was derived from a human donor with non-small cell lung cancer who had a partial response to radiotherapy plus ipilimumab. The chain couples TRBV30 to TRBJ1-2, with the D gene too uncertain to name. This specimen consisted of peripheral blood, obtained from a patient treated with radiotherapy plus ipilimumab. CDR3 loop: CAWSVRVYGYTF. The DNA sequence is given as TGTGCCTGGAGTGTGAGGGTCTATGGCTACACCTTC.